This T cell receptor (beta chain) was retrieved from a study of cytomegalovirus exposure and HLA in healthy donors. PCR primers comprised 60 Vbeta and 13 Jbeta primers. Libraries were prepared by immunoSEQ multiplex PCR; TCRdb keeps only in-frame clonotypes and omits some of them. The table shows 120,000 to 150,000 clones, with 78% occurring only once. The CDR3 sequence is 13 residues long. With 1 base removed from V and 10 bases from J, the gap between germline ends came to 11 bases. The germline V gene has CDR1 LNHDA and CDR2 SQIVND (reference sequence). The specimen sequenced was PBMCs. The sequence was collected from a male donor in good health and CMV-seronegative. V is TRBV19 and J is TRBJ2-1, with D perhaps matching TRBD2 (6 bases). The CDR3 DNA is TGTGCCAGTAGTATAGTAGGGACTCCGGAGCAGTTCTTC. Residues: CASSIVGTPEQFF.